This entry features one T cell receptor beta chain sequence. TCR beta chains were sequenced at survey level with immunoSEQ. Using immunoSEQ multiplex PCR, the repertoire was profiled, and TCRdb retains in-frame clones only, with some absent. The sample lists about 68,000 clones, 90% to 95% occurring once. The sample consisted of PBMCs. The source is a man in his forties with rheumatoid arthritis.

The CDR3 sequence is CASSSLGLANNEQFF. The DNA for the CDR3 is TGTGCCAGCAGCTCGCTGGGACTAGCGAACAATGAGCAGTTCTTC. The V and J genes are TRBV9 and TRBJ2-1; 10 positions agree with TRBD2. J gave up 5 bases and V 4 bases, and 6 bases lay outside the gene matches. Germline V gene data show CDR1 as SGDLS and CDR2 as YYNGEE. The CDR3 is 15 amino acids.